This T cell receptor (beta chain) appears in the sequencing data of a study of regulatory T cells in long-lasting Graves disease. Study context: Graves' patients with a new diagnosis had received antithyroid drugs under 3 months. Study-level results: Less diverse TCR repertoires were seen in persistent Graves' patients than in newly diagnosed ones. With persistent disease, TRBV28, TRBJ1-2 and TRBJ2-5 were the favored segments.

This clonotype appeared many times. What it binds is not known. Libraries of TCR beta came from iRepertoire HTBI primers plus Arm-PCR of CDR3 regions. Each CDR3 protein is one row after TCRdb ran MiXCR on the multiplex PCR reads. This table has approximately 300,000 distinct CDR3 sequences, over 15% appearing once. Trimming took off 0 bases at V and 4 bases at J, with 13 bases between the two ends. The CDR3 totals 15 residues. Germline lookup yields CDR1 LGHDT and CDR2 YNNKEL (reference sequence). The time point is: newly diagnosed GD, antithyroid drugs for less than 3 months. RNA extracted from PBMCs served as the sequencing template.

Sequencing used peripheral blood mononuclear cells (PBMCs), obtained at new diagnosis, from a patient treated with antithyroid drugs. V usage is TRBV3-1 and J usage is TRBJ2-7, with a weak D call TRBD2 (6 bases). This TCR came from a female donor with Graves disease. For the CDR3, the DNA is TGTGCCAGCAGCCAAGAGGGGGGTCGAGGGTACGAGCAGTACTTC. The encoded protein is CASSQEGGRGYEQYF.